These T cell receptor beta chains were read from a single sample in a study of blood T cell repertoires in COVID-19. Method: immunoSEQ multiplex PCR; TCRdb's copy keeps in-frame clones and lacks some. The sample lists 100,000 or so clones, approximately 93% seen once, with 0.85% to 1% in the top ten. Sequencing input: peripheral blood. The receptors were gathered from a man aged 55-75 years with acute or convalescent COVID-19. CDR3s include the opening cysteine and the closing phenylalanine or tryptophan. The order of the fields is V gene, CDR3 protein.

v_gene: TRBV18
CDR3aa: CASSPIGQNTGELFF

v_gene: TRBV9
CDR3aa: CASSVQTGLVGEQYF

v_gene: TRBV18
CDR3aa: CASSPRTGDNEQFF

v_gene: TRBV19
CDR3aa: CASSIVQGPGANVLTF

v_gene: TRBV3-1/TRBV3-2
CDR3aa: CASSPQQRTGEQYF

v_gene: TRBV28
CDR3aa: CASSLPRILNTDTQYF

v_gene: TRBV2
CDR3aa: CASRTLNGGEKLFF

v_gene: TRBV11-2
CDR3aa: CASSSSTRSGANVLTF

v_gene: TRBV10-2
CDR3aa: CASSSRGGNQPQHF

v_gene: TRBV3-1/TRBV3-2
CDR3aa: CASSQILAGIYEQYF

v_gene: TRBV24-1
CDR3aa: CATSDPGTGDRPQHF

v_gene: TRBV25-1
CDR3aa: CASSDAAGPSYNEQFF

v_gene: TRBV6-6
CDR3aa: CASSYGDLQFF

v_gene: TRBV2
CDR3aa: CASSEAGGAWEKLFF

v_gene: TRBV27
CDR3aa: CASSYTPAGRTEAFF

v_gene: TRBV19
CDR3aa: CASSIALAGGPRTGELFF

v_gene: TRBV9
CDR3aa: CASSVGLAGGIGNEQFF

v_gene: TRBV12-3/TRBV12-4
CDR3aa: CASSLSRGNEQFF

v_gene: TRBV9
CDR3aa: CASSPLLNTEAFF

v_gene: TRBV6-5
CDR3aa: CASSSTTGQVEAFF

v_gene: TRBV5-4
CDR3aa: CASRTDKPSGSHGYTF

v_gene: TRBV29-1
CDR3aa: CSVASESGNTIYF

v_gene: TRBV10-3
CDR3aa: CAIRNSYEQYF

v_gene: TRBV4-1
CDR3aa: CASSQDFRQRERGTGELFF

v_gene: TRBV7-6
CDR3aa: CASSLAGQGVTDTQYF

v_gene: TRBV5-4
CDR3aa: CASSWGQGRETQYF

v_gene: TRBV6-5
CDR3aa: CASSLTSGYNEQFF

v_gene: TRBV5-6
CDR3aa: CASSLGELRHRGHEQFF

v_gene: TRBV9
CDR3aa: CASSGKEGTSVYEQFF

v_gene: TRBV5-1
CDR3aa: CASSPGQGKYNEQFF

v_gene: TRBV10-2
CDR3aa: CASSSSGTGDDYGYTF

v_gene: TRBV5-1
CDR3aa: CASSLSRGGANEKLFF

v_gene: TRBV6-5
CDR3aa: CASRRDRGLNTEAFF

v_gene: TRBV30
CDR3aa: CAWTPREVDTQYF

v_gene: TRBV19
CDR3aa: CASSRDRGDEKLFF

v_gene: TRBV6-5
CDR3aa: CASSLGAGRTDTQYF

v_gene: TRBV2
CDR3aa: CASGSGFSYNEQFF

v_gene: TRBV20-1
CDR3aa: CSASPGGIGPNQPQHF

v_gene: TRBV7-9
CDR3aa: CASSPRGSSYNEQFF

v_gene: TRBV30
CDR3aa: CAWSRASGSTYNEQFF

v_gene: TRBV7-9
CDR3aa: CASSLRLLPHTDTQYF

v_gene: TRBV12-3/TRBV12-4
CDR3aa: CASRWGDGELFF

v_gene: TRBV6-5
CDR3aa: CASSIEGVRTEAFF

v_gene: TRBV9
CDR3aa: CASSVGREHAGELFF

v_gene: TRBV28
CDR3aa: CASTGGAEKGAKLFF

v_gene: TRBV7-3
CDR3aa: CASSKLAVTGELFF

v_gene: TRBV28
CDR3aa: CASSPGQENQPQHF

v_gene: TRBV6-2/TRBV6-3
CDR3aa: CASSRPSRTGADTQYF

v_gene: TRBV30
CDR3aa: CALRGQTNTGELFF

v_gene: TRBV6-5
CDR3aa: CASNPGTLLYNEQFF